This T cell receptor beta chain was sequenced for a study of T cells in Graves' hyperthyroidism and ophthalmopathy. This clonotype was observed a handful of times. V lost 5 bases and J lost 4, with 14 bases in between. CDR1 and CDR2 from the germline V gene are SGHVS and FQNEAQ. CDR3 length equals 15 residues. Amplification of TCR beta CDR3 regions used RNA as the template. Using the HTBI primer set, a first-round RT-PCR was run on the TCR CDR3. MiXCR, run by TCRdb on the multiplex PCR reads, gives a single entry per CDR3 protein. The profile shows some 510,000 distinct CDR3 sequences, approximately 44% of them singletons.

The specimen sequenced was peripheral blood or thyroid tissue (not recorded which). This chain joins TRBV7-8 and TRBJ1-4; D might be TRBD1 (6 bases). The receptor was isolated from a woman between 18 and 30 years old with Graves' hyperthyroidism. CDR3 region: CASSQGGQVNEKLFF. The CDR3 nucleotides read TGTGCCAGCAGCCAAGGGGGACAAGTTAATGAAAAACTGTTTTTT.